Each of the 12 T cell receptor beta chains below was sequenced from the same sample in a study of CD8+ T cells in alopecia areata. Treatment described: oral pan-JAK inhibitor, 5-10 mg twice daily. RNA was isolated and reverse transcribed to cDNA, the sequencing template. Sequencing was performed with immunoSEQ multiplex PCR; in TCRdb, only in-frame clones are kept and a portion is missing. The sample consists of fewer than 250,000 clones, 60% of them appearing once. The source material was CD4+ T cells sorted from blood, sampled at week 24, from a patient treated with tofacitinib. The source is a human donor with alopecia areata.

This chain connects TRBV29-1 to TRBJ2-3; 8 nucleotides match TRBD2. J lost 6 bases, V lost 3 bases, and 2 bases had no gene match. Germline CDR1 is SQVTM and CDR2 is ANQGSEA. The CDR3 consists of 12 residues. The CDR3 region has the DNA TGCAGCGTTGACCGCGGGGGGGATACGCAGTATTTT. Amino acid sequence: CSVDRGGDTQYF.

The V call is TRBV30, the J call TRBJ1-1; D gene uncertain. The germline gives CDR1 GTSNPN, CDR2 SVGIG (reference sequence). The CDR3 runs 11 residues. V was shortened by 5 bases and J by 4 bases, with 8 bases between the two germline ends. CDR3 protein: CAWGMSTEAFF. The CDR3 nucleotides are TGTGCCTGGGGAATGAGCACTGAAGCTTTCTTT.

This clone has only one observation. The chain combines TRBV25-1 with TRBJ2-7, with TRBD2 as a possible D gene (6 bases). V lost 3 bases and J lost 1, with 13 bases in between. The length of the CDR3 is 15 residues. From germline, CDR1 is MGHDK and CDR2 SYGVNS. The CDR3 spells CASSEGGKGSYEQYF. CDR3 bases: TGTGCCAGCAGTGAGGGGGGTAAAGGATCCTACGAGCAGTACTTC.

CDR3 bases: TGCAGCGTCCTGACAGGGACGATCGGGGAGCTGTTTTTT. Its translation is CSVLTGTIGELFF. This sequence joins TRBV29-1 and TRBJ2-2, with 7 bases matching TRBD1. Germline assignment: CDR1 SQVTM and CDR2 ANQGSEA. With V trimmed by 6 bases and J by 7 bases, 8 bases remained unmatched. The CDR3 extends over 13 amino acids.

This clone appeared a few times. This CDR3 is CASSVESDEQFF. DNA for the CDR3: TGTGCCAGCAGTGTTGAATCCGATGAGCAGTTCTTC. This sequence joins TRBV2 and TRBJ2-1; D remains ambiguous. The CDR3 has 12 amino acids. Looked up from germline, CDR1 is SNHLY and CDR2 is FYNNEI. V lost 4 bases to trimming and J lost 8 bases, with 9 bases between them.

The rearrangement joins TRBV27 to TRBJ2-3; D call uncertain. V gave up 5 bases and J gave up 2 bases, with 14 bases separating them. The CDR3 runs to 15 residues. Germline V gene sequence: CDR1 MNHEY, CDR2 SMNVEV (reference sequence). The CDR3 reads CASSPYPPDTDTQYF. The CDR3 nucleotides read TGTGCCAGCAGTCCGTACCCTCCGGACACAGATACGCAGTATTTT.

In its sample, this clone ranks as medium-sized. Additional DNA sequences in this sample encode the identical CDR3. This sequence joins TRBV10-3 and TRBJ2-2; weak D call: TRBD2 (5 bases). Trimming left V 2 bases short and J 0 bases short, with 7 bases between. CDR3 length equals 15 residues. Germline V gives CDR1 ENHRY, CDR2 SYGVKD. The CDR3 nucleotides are TGTGCCATCAGTGAGCGGGGAACGAACACCGGGGAGCTGTTTTTT. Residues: CAISERGTNTGELFF.

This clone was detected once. CDR3 sequence (DNA): TGTGCCAGTGAAACTCCGACAGGGGTGGATTATGGCTACACCTTC. Translating gives CASETPTGVDYGYTF. This chain links TRBV5-6 with TRBJ1-2; the match to TRBD1 covers 8 bases. J lost 5 bases, V lost 8 bases, and 14 bases had no gene match. Germline V gene data show CDR1 as SGHDT and CDR2 as YYEEEE. This CDR3 region has 15 residues.

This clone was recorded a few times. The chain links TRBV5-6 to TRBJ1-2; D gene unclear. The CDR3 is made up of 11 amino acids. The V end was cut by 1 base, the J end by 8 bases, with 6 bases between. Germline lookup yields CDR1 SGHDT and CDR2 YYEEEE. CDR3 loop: CASSLSGGYTF. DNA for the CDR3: TGTGCCAGCAGCTTGTCGGGGGGCTACACCTTC.

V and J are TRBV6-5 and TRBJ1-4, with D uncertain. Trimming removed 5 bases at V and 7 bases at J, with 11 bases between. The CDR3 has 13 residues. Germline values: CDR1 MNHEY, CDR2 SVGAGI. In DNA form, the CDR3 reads TGTGCCAGCAGTCGAGGGTCGGGTGAAAAACTGTTTTTT. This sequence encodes CASSRGSGEKLFF.

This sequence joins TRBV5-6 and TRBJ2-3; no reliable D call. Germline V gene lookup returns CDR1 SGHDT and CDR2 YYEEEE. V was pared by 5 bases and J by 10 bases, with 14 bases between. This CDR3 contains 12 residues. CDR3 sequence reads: CASSSPPRPQYF. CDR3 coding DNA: TGTGCCAGCAGTTCCCCACCCCGCCCGCAGTATTTT.

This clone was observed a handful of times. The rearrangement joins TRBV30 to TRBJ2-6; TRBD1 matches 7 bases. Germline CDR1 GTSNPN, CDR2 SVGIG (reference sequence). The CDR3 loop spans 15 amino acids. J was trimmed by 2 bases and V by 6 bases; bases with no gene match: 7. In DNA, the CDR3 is TGTGCCTGCCCTGAGGGGGCGGCTGGGGCCAACGTCCTGACTTTC. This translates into CACPEGAAGANVLTF.